This TCR beta chain was recovered during a study of T-cell reconstitution after alpha-beta-depleted transplantation in children. Study-wide findings and caveats: Expanded graft clones, several hundred of them, were reportedly the source of alpha-beta T cells about two months after transplant. T-cell numbers and diversity one year post-transplant derived largely from freshly generated T cells. Certain patients had high TCRbeta diversity at day 60, and it came from recipient T cells and thymic progenitors that survived.

The authors prepared the TCRbeta library with unique molecular identifiers. MiXCR was run by TCRdb on the PCR reads, yielding one entry per CDR3 protein. The table lists 900,000 or so distinct CDR3 sequences, roughly 15% of them singletons. The CDR3 is 12 amino acids. V lost 6 bases to trimming and J lost 7 bases; unmatched junction nucleotides: 9. Looked up from germline, CDR1 is SQVTM and CDR2 is ANQGSEA. This clonotype has only a few counts. Its target is not known. The sequences come from PBMCs, mostly from graft donor cells, collected 360 days after TCRalphabeta/CD19-depleted stem cell transplant. V is TRBV29-1 and J is TRBJ2-7; TRBD1 matches at 7 bases. The sequence derives from a male patient under 18 who had a stem cell transplant for acute lymphoblastic leukemia, so the T cells may come from the graft donor. The CDR3: CSVRTGTREQYF. CDR3 nucleotides: TGCAGCGTCCGGACAGGAACGAGGGAGCAGTACTTC.